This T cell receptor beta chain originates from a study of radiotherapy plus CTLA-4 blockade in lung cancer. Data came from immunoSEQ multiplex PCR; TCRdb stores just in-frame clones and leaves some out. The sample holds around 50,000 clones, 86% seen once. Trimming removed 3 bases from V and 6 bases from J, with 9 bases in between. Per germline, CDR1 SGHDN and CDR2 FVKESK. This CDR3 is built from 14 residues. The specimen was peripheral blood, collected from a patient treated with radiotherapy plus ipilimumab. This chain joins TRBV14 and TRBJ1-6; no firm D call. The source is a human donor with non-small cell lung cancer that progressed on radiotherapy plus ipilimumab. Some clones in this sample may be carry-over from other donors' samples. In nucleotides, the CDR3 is TGTGCCAGCAGCCAGGCCAGTTTTAATTCACCCCTCCACTTT. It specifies CASSQASFNSPLHF.